This TCR beta chain is from a study of shared clonotypes between healthy human individuals. The CDR3 has 13 residues. Germline V gene data show CDR1 as SQVTM and CDR2 as ANQGSEA. The V gene lost 2 bases and the J gene lost 3 bases, with 10 bases spanning the gap. The protocol was immunoSEQ multiplex PCR, while the TCRdb copy is restricted to in-frame clones and leaves out a portion. The sample has fewer than 1.4 million clones; about 84% are singletons. In the CD4+ fraction, cells were divided into CD45RA+ naive and CD45RA-negative memory subsets. A remark on this clone: Its target is not known.

Regarding the study as a whole: Expectations were that clonotype sharing among donors would be affected by sequencing depth. Clonotypes that were shared across a handful of donors made up around 5% of naive CD4 clonotypes.

The material sequenced was memory CD4+ T cells from PBMCs. The subset is: CD45RA-negative fraction. The chain employs TRBV29-1 and TRBJ1-1; D is perhaps TRBD1 (6 bases). The sequence derives from a man between 18 and 29 years old in good health. Some clones in this sample may be carry-over from other donors' samples. The CDR3 DNA follows: TGCAGCGTTGAAAACAGGGAGTACACTGAAGCTTTCTTT. Residues: CSVENREYTEAFF.